This passage covers 9 T cell receptor beta chains from one sample sequenced in a study of blood T cell repertoires in COVID-19. The protocol was immunoSEQ multiplex PCR, while the TCRdb copy is restricted to in-frame clones and leaves out a portion. The table includes some 460,000 clones, 87% detected once. Sequences were obtained from PBMCs or T cells enriched from blood (not recorded which). Receptor source: a woman between 18 and 29 years old who had recovered from COVID-19.

V is TRBV10-1 and J is TRBJ2-7, with D perhaps TRBD1 (6 bases). The germline CDR1 and CDR2 sequences are WNHNN and SYGVQD (reference sequence). There are 15 residues in the CDR3. The V gene lost 3 bases and the J gene lost 2 bases, with 14 bases spanning the gap. The CDR3 region has the DNA TGCGCCAGCAGTGACCCCAAACAGGGAACCTACGAGCAGTACTTC. This codes for CASSDPKQGTYEQYF.

This clone was observed a single time. The chain couples TRBV9 to TRBJ1-1, with D hard to call. Trimming stripped 4 bases from V and 0 bases from J, with 13 bases between. This CDR3 has 15 amino acids. CDR1 is SGDLS and CDR2 is YYNGEE in the germline V gene. The DNA of the CDR3 is TGTGCCAGCAGCCCCCTGGGAGGGCTGAACACTGAAGCTTTCTTT. As protein: CASSPLGGLNTEAFF.

The V call is TRBV27, the J call TRBJ1-2, with D possibly being TRBD1 (6 bases). Germline assignment: CDR1 MNHEY and CDR2 SMNVEV (reference sequence). Trimming shortened V by 2 bases and J by 8 bases, and 12 bases separated the two germline ends. This CDR3 region has 13 residues. Here the CDR3 DNA reads TGTGCCAGCAGTTTACGTCAGGGGAAAGGCTACACCTTC. As protein: CASSLRQGKGYTF.

V and J are TRBV10-3 and TRBJ1-2; 10 bases align to TRBD1. The trim removed 0 bases at V and 2 bases at J, leaving 3 bases unmatched. Germline V gene data show CDR1 as ENHRY and CDR2 as SYGVKD. The CDR3 spans 16 residues. As DNA, the CDR3 is TGTGCCATCAGTGAGTCGCGGGACAGGGGCAACTATGGCTACACCTTC. Translated: CAISESRDRGNYGYTF.

The CDR3 DNA reads as TGTGCCAGCAGCAAACTCCAAGAGACCCAGTACTTC. The encoded protein is CASSKLQETQYF. V is TRBV7-8 and J is TRBJ2-5; D ambiguous. The germline CDR1 and CDR2 sequences are SGHVS and FQNEAQ. The CDR3 consists of 12 residues. V shed 5 bases and J shed 1 base, with 5 bases lying between them.

The rearrangement joins TRBV11-3 to TRBJ1-4, with D possibly TRBD1 on 5 matching bases. V lost 5 bases, J lost 0 bases, and 10 bases lay in between. The CDR3 consists of 15 residues. Germline V gene sequence: CDR1 SGHNT, CDR2 YENEEA. The CDR3 DNA reads TGTGCCAGCAGCCAGGGAAGATCAACTAATGAAAAACTGTTTTTT. Its protein is CASSQGRSTNEKLFF.

The CDR3 loop reads CASSLSHRGLGTEAFF. The CDR3 region has the DNA TGTGCCAGCAGTTTATCTCACAGGGGGCTTGGCACTGAAGCTTTCTTT. The chain links TRBV27 to TRBJ1-1; TRBD1 matches at 9 bases. Germline trimming cut 0 bases from V and 4 bases from J; bases unmatched to any gene: 6. The germline V gene encodes CDR1 MNHEY and CDR2 SMNVEV (reference sequence). The CDR3 spans 16 residues.

This clone was detected a few times. The chain recombines TRBV5-1 with TRBJ2-7, with D perhaps matching TRBD2 (6 bases). The CDR3 contains 16 residues. Trimming left V 0 bases short and J 2 bases short, with 15 bases between. Germline V gives CDR1 SGHRS, CDR2 YFSETQ. The CDR3 spells CASSLEAAGTTYEQYF. Here the CDR3 DNA reads TGCGCCAGCAGCTTGGAAGCAGCGGGTACAACCTACGAGCAGTACTTC.

In its sample, this clone was seen once. The chain uses TRBV6-5 and TRBJ1-2, with TRBD1 matching 7 bases. In germline, CDR1 is MNHEY, CDR2 SVGAGI. The V and J ends lost 6 bases and 1 base, in that order; junction bases with no gene match: 8. This CDR3 is 15 amino acids long. CDR3 region: CASSRQGRGNYGYTF. The CDR3 DNA reads TGTGCCAGCAGCCGACAGGGAAGGGGTAACTATGGCTACACCTTC.